This T cell receptor beta chain was retrieved from a study of blood T cell repertoires in COVID-19 (dated by TCRdb to 2020 to 2022). Broadly, across the study: Samples covering the acute and convalescent phases of COVID-19 were provided by collaborators in the United States, Italy and Spain. The prospective study material was composed of cDNA or gDNA derived from T cells, B-cell-depleted T cells, or PBMCs. Deeply sampled blood TCRbeta repertoires from subjects exposed to, actively infected with, or recovered from COVID-19 were included in the dataset. A freely available public database, intended as a resource for researchers studying the immune response to SARS-CoV-2, is where the repertoires were released. The samples were drawn from two sources: the first 160 participants of the ongoing ImmuneRACE study, and over 950 subjects contributed by 6 global collaborators. Sample metadata almost always included a de-identified subject ID, COVID-19 status, age in years and sex. Where HLA class I and class II types were available, the types were taken from metadata supplied by the sample provider, not from assay-based typing.

Study-wide conclusions, independent of this receptor: Clinical and demographic metadata were provided uncurated, with the amount varying by source and participant.

The collaborating institutions used their own protocols to collect whole blood in K2EDTA tubes. For TCRbeta analysis, collaborator samples were shipped as frozen whole blood, as isolated PBMCs, or as DNA extracted from either sample type. Regarding this clone: Its recognized antigen is unknown. One base away there is no much larger clone; base qualities are not given.

TCRbeta CDR3 regions were amplified from genomic DNA using the immunoSEQ Assay, a bias-controlled multiplex PCR. As for the authors' bioinformatics: Within the assay, amplification of reference gene primers was used to estimate how many nucleated cells each sample contained. To quantify the absolute abundance of each unique TCRbeta CDR3 rearrangement, sequence reads were collapsed and filtered. Productive Simpson clonality was computed per sample as the square root of Simpson's diversity index over productive rearrangements. Entries here come from immuneACCESS through TCRdb and include only in-frame sequences with V and J called. Some clones fail to appear in such tables; in the studies checked, an unresolved V gene covers under half of the shortfall, and the cause of the remainder is unknown. The D gene and trimming were derived from the DNA, and the V and J assignments and clone size from that table. Within this sample are about 120,000 clones, with around 86% of them counted one time only. Of the sample, 30% falls within the top ten clones.

Trimming leaves V shorter by 5 bases and J shorter by 6 bases, with the junction holding 4 bases beyond the gene matches. CDR3 length: 13 amino acids, cysteine to phenylalanine. Of all the DNA, just the CDR3 is kept, 39 bases in frame from base 1. CDR1 is given as MNHNY and CDR2 as SVGAGI, both from the germline V gene (reference sequence). The sequence was collected from a woman in her seventies with acute or convalescent COVID-19. The material sequenced was peripheral blood. The rearranged segments are TRBV6-6 and TRBJ1-1, with 9 bases in between that match TRBD1. The nucleotide sequence reads as follows: TGTGCCAGCAGTCCGGACAGGGGCGCTGAAGCTTTCTTT. Its translation reads: CASSPDRGAEAFF.